These T cell receptor beta chains were read from a single sample in a study of blood T cell repertoires in COVID-19. The table came from immunoSEQ multiplex PCR; TCRdb's copy has only in-frame clones and leaves some out. The sample consists of about 320,000 clones, roughly 85% of them appearing once. Sequenced input: peripheral blood. These receptors were collected from a human donor in a cohort sampled during active COVID-19. The CDR3 runs from the conserved cysteine through the conserved F or W.

CDR3: CASSLTGSPSSYNEQFF
J: TRBJ2-1
V: TRBV7-6

CDR3: CATTTGGRNTEAFF
J: TRBJ1-1
V: TRBV14

CDR3: CSVNINTEAFF
J: TRBJ1-1
V: TRBV29-1

CDR3: CASSLAYGSGNTIYF
J: TRBJ1-3
V: TRBV5-1

CDR3: CASSDGQPYQPQHF
J: TRBJ1-5
V: TRBV9

CDR3: CASSQQTTNEKLFF
J: TRBJ1-4
V: TRBV7-2

CDR3: CASSLDAGSNQPQHF
J: TRBJ1-5
V: TRBV5-4

CDR3: CASSPRGEGTQYF
J: TRBJ2-5
V: TRBV18

CDR3: CASSNDRMNTEAFF
J: TRBJ1-1
V: TRBV5-1

CDR3: CASGETGAYGYTF
J: TRBJ1-2
V: TRBV5-1

CDR3: CASTERVSDRSSVTEAFF
J: TRBJ1-1
V: TRBV2

CDR3: CASSSEDRGPMNTEAFF
J: TRBJ1-1
V: TRBV7-3

CDR3: CASRRLASYEQFF
J: TRBJ2-1
V: TRBV27

CDR3: CASSLTHRGGQPQHF
J: TRBJ1-5
V: TRBV27

CDR3: CASRTETNTGELFF
J: TRBJ2-2
V: TRBV10-2

CDR3: CASSNGGRGNYEQYF
J: TRBJ2-7
V: TRBV21-1

CDR3: CASSLDSYYEQYF
J: TRBJ2-7
V: TRBV7-9

CDR3: CASSLNGAENTEAFF
J: TRBJ1-1
V: TRBV5-1

CDR3: CASSPTGTSAYNEQFF
J: TRBJ2-1
V: TRBV7-3

CDR3: CATSEGTGGSNQPQHF
J: TRBJ1-5
V: TRBV24-1

CDR3: CASRLSGGNQPQHF
J: TRBJ1-5
V: TRBV27

CDR3: CASSVPGKGGELFF
J: TRBJ2-2
V: TRBV9

CDR3: CASNRGWSNTGELFF
J: TRBJ2-2
V: TRBV19

CDR3: CASSFAQGNTEAFF
J: TRBJ1-1
V: TRBV7-9

CDR3: CASSPTPGLTEAFF
J: TRBJ1-1
V: TRBV3-1/TRBV3-2

CDR3: CASSPTEGKHTEAFF
J: TRBJ1-1
V: TRBV7-3

CDR3: CASSPPDRNQPQHF
J: TRBJ1-5
V: TRBV18

CDR3: CASKGAGSYNSPLHF
J: TRBJ1-6
V: TRBV5-1

CDR3: CASLAGGRDTQYF
J: TRBJ2-3
V: TRBV2

CDR3: CASSMGGGHYNEQFF
J: TRBJ2-1
V: TRBV19

CDR3: CASSVQGRTNEKLFF
J: TRBJ1-4
V: TRBV2

CDR3: CASTRRGTAEAFF
J: TRBJ1-1
V: TRBV3-1/TRBV3-2

CDR3: CASRSDSPNTEAFF
J: TRBJ1-1
V: TRBV5-1

CDR3: CASSQSSTGGYTF
J: TRBJ1-2
V: TRBV12-3/TRBV12-4

CDR3: CAWKWAGGYYGYTF
J: TRBJ1-2
V: TRBV30

CDR3: CSAGLAGIYNEQFF
J: TRBJ2-1
V: TRBV29-1

CDR3: CASSTIATLTGAIYEQYF
J: TRBJ2-7
V: TRBV27

CDR3: CASSLAKPGGMNTEAFF
J: TRBJ1-1
V: TRBV7-9

CDR3: CASIKGLGEQFF
J: TRBJ2-1
V: TRBV2

CDR3: CASSLGGTQYF
J: TRBJ2-3
V: TRBV5-4

CDR3: CATSSDYRTEAFF
J: TRBJ1-1
V: TRBV15

CDR3: CASKPKTLSTFNYGYTF
J: TRBJ1-2
V: TRBV19

CDR3: CASSALEVTGTGGNIQYF
J: TRBJ2-4
V: TRBV25-1

CDR3: CASSRRSSSGDTQYF
J: TRBJ2-3
V: TRBV3-1/TRBV3-2

CDR3: CSVGLEGNYGYTF
J: TRBJ1-2
V: TRBV29-1

CDR3: CASRYTGGAYNEQFF
J: TRBJ2-1
V: TRBV6-5

CDR3: CASSKLAGGYTGELFF
J: TRBJ2-2
V: TRBV3-1/TRBV3-2